Below, 16 T cell receptor beta chains from the same sample are listed, as sequenced in a study of Ad26.COV2.S vaccination and SARS-CoV-2 variants (dated by TCRdb to the early 2020s). The method behind the library was the immunoSEQ multiplex PCR assay. Imported from immuneACCESS, the table was reduced by TCRdb to in-frame sequences with V and J called. These copies leave out some clones; in studies compared against another copy, an unresolved V gene accounts for under half, and the cause of the remainder is not known. This sample comprises a few hundred thousand clones, around nine tenths of them detected only once. The top ten clonotypes cover 3.5% to 4% of the sample. This sample's treatment or condition label indicates: around 19 received Ad26.COV2.S at low or high dose, single or two shots; several received placebo; per-sample allocation not given. For vaccine and placebo recipients, the sequenced repertoires came from samples collected on day 63 after the first injection.

The source was peripheral blood, collected in a trial of Ad26.COV2.S vaccine versus placebo. The source is a person aged 18-65 years who received the Ad26.COV2.S COVID-19 vaccine or a placebo.

The rearrangement links TRBV5-1 to TRBJ2-5, with D tentatively TRBD1 or TRBD2 (5 bases each). V was pared by 2 bases and J by 2 bases, with 13 bases between. The CDR3 covers 15 residues. From germline, CDR1 is SGHRS and CDR2 YFSETQ. The CDR3 DNA follows: TGCGCCAGCAGCTTCCCCGGGACCCAGCAAGAGACCCAGTACTTC. Translation: CASSFPGTQQETQYF.

The genes are TRBV3-1 (or the pseudogene TRBV3-2) and TRBJ2-4, with unresolved D. This CDR3 has 16 amino acids. Trimming cost V 0 bases and J 3 bases, with 12 bases left between them. Per germline, CDR1 LGHDT and CDR2 YNNKEL (reference sequence). Here the CDR3 DNA reads TGTGCCAGCAGCCAAGACGCTACGGCTAACAAAAACATTCAGTACTTC. It specifies CASSQDATANKNIQYF.

This clone was seen a handful of times. This chain uses TRBV7-2 with TRBJ2-2; D ambiguous. CDR3 length equals 16 residues. CDR1 SGHTA and CDR2 FQGNSA come from the germline V gene. The V gene lost 3 bases and the J gene lost 3 bases, with 14 bases spanning the gap. Here the CDR3 reads CASSFFPGADTGELFF. As DNA, the CDR3 is TGTGCCAGCAGCTTTTTCCCGGGTGCGGACACCGGGGAGCTGTTTTTT.

This clone was counted between two and nine times. The chain joins TRBV4-3 to TRBJ2-7; 9 nucleotides agree with TRBD1. Unmatched junction bases numbered 13, after V lost 5 bases and J lost 5 bases. The CDR3 is 16 residues long. Germline V gene data show CDR1 as LGHNA and CDR2 as YSLEER. CDR3 coding DNA: TGCGCCAGCAGCTCAGAACCGGGACAGGGTTTCGACGAGCAGTACTTC. Amino acids: CASSSEPGQGFDEQYF.

The chain links TRBV4-3 to TRBJ1-1; TRBD1 aligns across 10 bases. Germline CDR1 and CDR2: LGHNA and YSLEER. Trimming cost V 4 bases and J 5 bases; bases outside gene matches: 7. The CDR3 totals 15 residues. CDR3 nucleotide sequence: TGCGCCAGCAGCCGGCGACAGGGGGCTGAGACTGAAGCTTTCTTT. This encodes CASSRRQGAETEAFF.

About this clone itself: The junction departs from germline at one end; a sequencing error may be responsible. The chain couples TRBV11-2 to TRBJ2-3; 9 positions agree with TRBD2. From germline, CDR1 is SGHAT and CDR2 FQNNGV. The CDR3 runs to 14 residues. For the CDR3, the DNA is TGTGCCAGCAACTTAGGACTAGCGTCAGATACGCAGTATTTT. This codes for CASNLGLASDTQYF.

This chain links TRBV4-3 with TRBJ2-1, with TRBD1 identical over 9 bases. The V segment lost 0 bases and the J segment 4 bases; nucleotides outside the gene matches: 1. This CDR3 contains 15 residues. Germline CDR1 and CDR2: LGHNA and YSLEER. DNA for the CDR3: TGCGCCAGCAGCCAAGAAGACAGGGGGTACAATGAGCAGTTCTTC. The encoded protein is CASSQEDRGYNEQFF.

V gene TRBV4-3 combines with J gene TRBJ1-1, with D uncertain. The germline V and J ends were trimmed by 1 base and 4 bases, with 7 bases remaining between them. This CDR3 is built from 13 residues. Germline V gene data show CDR1 as LGHNA and CDR2 as YSLEER. Written as DNA, the CDR3 is TGCGCCAGCAGCCAAGTGACATCCACTGAAGCTTTCTTT. This sequence encodes CASSQVTSTEAFF.

This chain joins TRBV29-1 and TRBJ1-6; tentatively, D is TRBD1 (6 bases). The CDR3 has 15 amino acids. The germline V gene encodes CDR1 SQVTM and CDR2 ANQGSEA. V lost 7 bases and J 0 bases, leaving 13 bases between the germline ends. DNA for the CDR3: TGCAGCGACCATACAGGGAGCTCCTATAATTCACCCCTCCACTTT. Translation gives CSDHTGSSYNSPLHF.

V usage is TRBV6-5 and J usage is TRBJ2-7; 7 nucleotides align to TRBD1. J was trimmed by 1 base and V by 5 bases; bases with no gene match: 8. Germline V lookup: CDR1 MNHEY, CDR2 SVGAGI. CDR3 length equals 15 residues. The CDR3 loop is CASSQWDSMSYEQYF. The CDR3, as DNA: TGTGCCAGCAGTCAGTGGGACAGTATGTCCTACGAGCAGTACTTC.

The chain carries TRBV2 and TRBJ1-2, with a weak D call TRBD1 (6 bases). Trimming took 0 bases from V and 3 from J, leaving 8 bases between them. The germline CDR1 and CDR2 sequences are SNHLY and FYNNEI. This CDR3 has 14 residues. The CDR3 sequence is CASSEAGTYYGYTF. The CDR3 nucleotides are TGTGCCAGCAGTGAAGCGGGGACATACTATGGCTACACCTTC.

The genes are TRBV18 and TRBJ1-1; a weak D match, TRBD1 (6 bases). This CDR3 has 13 residues. Germline V gives CDR1 KGHSH, CDR2 LQKENI. The V end was cut by 6 bases, the J end by 4 bases, with 12 bases between. This chain's CDR3 is CASSHREGTEAFF. The CDR3 DNA is TGTGCCAGCTCCCACAGGGAGGGCACTGAAGCTTTCTTT.

The chain uses TRBV6-5 and TRBJ1-6, with D possibly being TRBD1 (5 bases). The germline V gene has CDR1 MNHEY and CDR2 SVGAGI. The V and J ends lost 2 bases and 5 bases respectively, with 13 bases between them. This CDR3 spans 16 amino acids. The CDR3 reads CASSYIAGLNNSPLHF. The CDR3 DNA reads TGTGCCAGCAGTTACATCGCAGGGCTAAATAATTCACCCCTCCACTTT.

This chain uses TRBV10-3 with TRBJ2-7; the D gene is possibly TRBD1 (6 bases). This CDR3 comprises 14 residues. Trimming cost V 4 bases and J 2 bases, with 12 bases left between them. Looked up from germline, CDR1 is ENHRY and CDR2 is SYGVKD. In DNA form, the CDR3 reads TGTGCCATCAGTGCTCCCGACAGGCCCTACGAGCAGTACTTC. This sequence encodes CAISAPDRPYEQYF.

The chain links TRBV7-8 to TRBJ2-4; 10 bases are shared with TRBD1. In germline, CDR1 is SGHVS, CDR2 FQNEAQ. The CDR3 loop spans 15 amino acids. The J segment lost 6 bases and the V segment lost 5 bases, leaving 7 bases of the junction unmatched. The DNA of the CDR3 is TGTGCCAGCAGCACGGGACAGGGGATTGGAAACATTCAGTACTTC. Amino acid sequence: CASSTGQGIGNIQYF.

A word on this clone: This same CDR3 is encoded by further DNA sequences in the sample. The chain uses TRBV9 and TRBJ2-1; weak D call: TRBD1 (5 bases). Deletions cut 0 bases from V and 0 bases from J, with 7 bases between. Germline values: CDR1 SGDLS, CDR2 YYNGEE. The CDR3 covers 15 residues. The CDR3 loop is CASSVEGFSYNEQFF. For the CDR3, the DNA is TGTGCCAGCAGCGTAGAGGGGTTCTCCTACAATGAGCAGTTCTTC.